This T cell receptor (beta chain) was captured in a study of CD8+CD57+ T cells in acquired aplastic anemia. Whole-study results and caveats: There were 25 to 35 CD8+ CDR3 sequences that occurred in both patients and controls.

The CDR3 length is 13 residues. V was shortened by 5 bases and J by 0 bases, with 8 bases between the two germline ends. CDR1 and CDR2 (germline): ENHRY, SYGVKD. Genomic DNA constituted the template upon which TCR beta VDJ and CDR3 profiling was performed. MiXCR was run by TCRdb on the reads, yielding one entry per CDR3 protein. The sample lists roughly 290,000 distinct CDR3 sequences, about three fifths occurring once. On this clonotype itself: The antigen remains undetermined.

Only patients with CD8+CD57+ cell expansion on flow cytometry were chosen for sequencing. Every patient had severe acquired aplastic anemia. Sequences were obtained from sorted CD4+, CD8+, or CD8+CD57+ T cells (not recorded which) from PBMCs. The chain recombines TRBV10-3 with TRBJ2-7, with D possibly matching TRBD1 (6 bases). The TCR originated in a human donor with aplastic anemia. CDR3: CAISSGDSYEQYF. The CDR3 DNA reads TGTGCCATCAGTTCAGGGGACTCCTACGAGCAGTACTTC.